This entry describes one TCR beta chain. Donors in Cohort 3 counted as recovered after two negative PCRs, clearance, or symptom resolution. The sample belongs to a study of blood T cell repertoires in COVID-19. Study at large: PBMCs, B-cell-depleted T cells, or T cells provided the cDNA or gDNA that made up the material.

TCRdb's copy holds only in-frame clones and misses some; the assay was immunoSEQ multiplex PCR. The sample contains some 510,000 clones, approximately 87% of which appear only once. The sample was PBMCs or T cells enriched from blood (not recorded which). This receptor was taken from a woman between 35 and 50 years old who had recovered from COVID-19.

The CDR3 protein is CASSLPTAPYGYTF. CDR3 coding DNA: TGTGCCAGCAGCTTGCCCACAGCCCCTTATGGCTACACCTTC. The rearrangement links TRBV7-2 to TRBJ1-2; D remains unclear. From germline, CDR1 is SGHTA and CDR2 FQGNSA. The ends were cut back, 3 bases at V and 5 bases at J, with 13 bases in the middle. The CDR3 runs 14 residues.